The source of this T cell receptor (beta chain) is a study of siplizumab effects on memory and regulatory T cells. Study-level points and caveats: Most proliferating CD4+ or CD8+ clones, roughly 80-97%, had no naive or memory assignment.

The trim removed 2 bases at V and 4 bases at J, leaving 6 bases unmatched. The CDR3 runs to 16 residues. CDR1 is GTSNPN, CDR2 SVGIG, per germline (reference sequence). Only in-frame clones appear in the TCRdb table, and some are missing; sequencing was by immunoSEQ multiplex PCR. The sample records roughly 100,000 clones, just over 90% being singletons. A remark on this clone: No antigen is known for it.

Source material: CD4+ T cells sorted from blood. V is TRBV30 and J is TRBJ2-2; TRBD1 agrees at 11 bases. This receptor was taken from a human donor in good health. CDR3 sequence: CAWSWTGGRITGELFF. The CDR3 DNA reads TGTGCCTGGAGTTGGACAGGGGGCCGTATCACCGGGGAGCTGTTTTTT.